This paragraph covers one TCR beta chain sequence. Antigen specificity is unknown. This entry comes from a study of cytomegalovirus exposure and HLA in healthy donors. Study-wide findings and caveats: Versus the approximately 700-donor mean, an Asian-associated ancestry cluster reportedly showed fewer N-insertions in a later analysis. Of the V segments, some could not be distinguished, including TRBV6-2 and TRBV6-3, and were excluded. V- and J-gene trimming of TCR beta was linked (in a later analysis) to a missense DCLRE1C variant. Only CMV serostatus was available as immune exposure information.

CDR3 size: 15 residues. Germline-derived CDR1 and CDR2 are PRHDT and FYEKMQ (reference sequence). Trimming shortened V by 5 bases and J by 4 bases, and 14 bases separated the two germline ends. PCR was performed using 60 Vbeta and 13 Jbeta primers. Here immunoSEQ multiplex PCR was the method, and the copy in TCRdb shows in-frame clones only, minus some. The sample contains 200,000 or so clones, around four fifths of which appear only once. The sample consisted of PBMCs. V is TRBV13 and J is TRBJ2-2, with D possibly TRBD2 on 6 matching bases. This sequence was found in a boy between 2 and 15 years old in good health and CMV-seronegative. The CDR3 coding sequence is TGTGCCAGCAGCCGGTTGGGGGGTTTCACCGGGGAGCTGTTTTTT. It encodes CASSRLGGFTGELFF.